The next 21 T cell receptor beta chains were all read from a single sample in a study of radiation and T cells in renal cell carcinoma. Profiled with immunoSEQ multiplex PCR; TCRdb holds only in-frame clones, not every one. The table records about 130,000 clones, around 85% of them present only once. The time point: blood 2 weeks post-SBRT. This sample's treatment: 15 Gy SBRT to primary tumor, nephrectomy 4 weeks later. Sequencing was performed on blood, taken from a patient whose treatment included radiotherapy and nephrectomy. The receptors come from a man in his fifties or sixties with renal cell carcinoma.

This chain connects TRBV11-1 to TRBJ2-3; the D gene is possibly TRBD2 (6 bases). V was shortened by 2 bases and J by 5 bases, with 14 bases between the two germline ends. CDR1 and CDR2 (germline): SGHAT, FQDESV (reference sequence). This CDR3 region has 15 residues. The CDR3 DNA is TGTGCCAGCAGCTTAACGGGAGCAGGTGGAGATACGCAGTATTTT. Translated: CASSLTGAGGDTQYF.

This rearrangement joins TRBV9 to TRBJ2-7, with D unresolved. V shed 3 bases and J shed 4 bases, with 2 bases lying between them. From germline, CDR1 is SGDLS and CDR2 YYNGEE. The CDR3 spans 10 residues. The CDR3: CASSGYEQYF. Written as DNA, the CDR3 is TGTGCCAGCAGCGGATACGAGCAGTACTTC.

This chain joins TRBV27 and TRBJ2-7, with 9 bases lining up with TRBD1. Germline values: CDR1 MNHEY, CDR2 SMNVEV (reference sequence). The V segment lost 4 bases and the J segment 3 bases; nucleotides outside the gene matches: 4. The CDR3 has 14 amino acids. CDR3 region: CASSSLTGGYEQYF. The CDR3 region has the DNA TGTGCCAGCAGTTCATTGACAGGGGGCTACGAGCAGTACTTC.

This chain uses TRBV6-1 with TRBJ1-2, with D unclear. The V and J ends lost 2 bases and 1 base respectively, with 11 bases between them. From germline, CDR1 is MNHNS and CDR2 SASEGT. This CDR3 spans 15 amino acids. CDR3 in DNA: TGTGCCAGCAGTGAAATTGGGCTGGATAACTATGGCTACACCTTC. Its translation: CASSEIGLDNYGYTF.

The chain has TRBV7-2 and TRBJ2-7; possible D gene TRBD2, 6 bases. Germline values: CDR1 SGHTA, CDR2 FQGNSA. The CDR3 is 13 residues long. V lost 6 bases, J lost 7 bases, and 16 bases lay in between. The CDR3 is CASSPPVTREQYF. The CDR3 DNA is TGTGCCAGCAGTCCGCCGGTGACTAGAGAGCAGTACTTC. Drawing the rest from reference TRBV7-2 and TRBJ2-7, the complete variable domain is GAGVSQSPSNKVTEKGKDVELRCDPISGHTALYWYRQSLGQGLEFLIYFQGNSAPDKSGLPSDRFSAERTGGSVSTLTIQRTQQEDSAVYLCASSPPVTREQYFGPGTRLTVT.

The V call is TRBV28, the J call TRBJ1-5; D remains ambiguous. The germline gives CDR1 MDHEN, CDR2 SYDVKM. CDR3 length equals 12 residues. Trimming shortened V by 3 bases and J by 7 bases, and 7 bases separated the two germline ends. CDR3 coding DNA: TGTGCCAGCAGTTTGACCAAACAGCCCCAGCATTTT. Translated, it gives CASSLTKQPQHF.

This clone appeared once. The chain has TRBV9 and TRBJ2-1, with D possibly matching TRBD2 (6 bases). V lost 4 bases and J lost 9, with 14 bases in between. Germline loops: CDR1 SGDLS, CDR2 YYNGEE. CDR3 size: 13 residues. CDR3 sequence reads: CASSRTQEGEQFF. DNA for the CDR3: TGTGCCAGCAGCAGGACCCAGGAGGGTGAGCAGTTCTTC. Full variable domain (outside the CDR3, taken from reference TRBV9 and TRBJ2-1): DSGVTQTPKHLITATGQRVTLRCSPRSGDLSVYWYQQSLDQGLQFLIQYYNGEERAKGNILERFSAQQFPDLHSELNLSSLELGDSALYFCASSRTQEGEQFFGPGTRLTVL.

This chain uses TRBV10-3 with TRBJ2-2; 8 positions match TRBD1. The V segment lost 8 bases and the J segment 5 bases; nucleotides outside the gene matches: 10. CDR1 and CDR2 from the germline V gene are ENHRY and SYGVKD. This CDR3 is 15 amino acids long. The CDR3 sequence: CAIGTGTGETGELFF. The CDR3 bases are TGTGCCATCGGAACCGGGACAGGCGAAACCGGGGAGCTGTTTTTT.

This rearrangement joins TRBV11-2 to TRBJ2-7; D assignment may be TRBD1 or TRBD2 (6 bases each). The CDR3 is made up of 13 amino acids. Looked up from germline, CDR1 is SGHAT and CDR2 is FQNNGV. The V end lost 3 bases, the J end lost 3 bases, and 9 bases lay between the germline ends. CDR3 sequence: CASSFRGLYEQYF. The DNA of the CDR3 is TGTGCCAGCAGCTTTCGGGGGCTCTACGAGCAGTACTTC.

The gene calls are TRBV5-1 and TRBJ1-2, with a possible D match to TRBD1 (5 bases). Per germline, CDR1 SGHRS and CDR2 YFSETQ. The CDR3 covers 13 residues. The V gene lost 3 bases and the J gene lost 4 bases, with 10 bases spanning the gap. CDR3 DNA sequence: TGCGCCAGCAGCTCGGGACCGTTCTATGGCTACACCTTC. Its translation is CASSSGPFYGYTF.

The CDR3 DNA sequence: TGTGCCAGCAGCGGGGGGAAGGGACAAGAGACCCAGTACTTC. It translates to CASSGGKGQETQYF. This sequence joins TRBV5-4 and TRBJ2-5, with D possibly TRBD2 on 6 matching bases. The CDR3 has 14 residues. V lost 4 bases and J 2 bases, leaving 12 bases between the germline ends. Germline assignment: CDR1 SGHNT and CDR2 YYREEE (reference sequence).

This rearrangement joins TRBV19 to TRBJ1-4, with D maybe TRBD1 (5 bases). V was shortened by 5 bases and J by 0 bases, with 10 bases between the two germline ends. This CDR3 spans 15 amino acids. Germline V CDR1 and CDR2: LNHDA, SQIVND (reference sequence). The CDR3 nucleotides are TGTGCCAGTAGTGGGGACGGCTCAACTAATGAAAAACTGTTTTTT. Translation: CASSGDGSTNEKLFF.

V gene TRBV5-1 combines with J gene TRBJ1-4, with D maybe TRBD1 (6 bases). The germline gives CDR1 SGHRS, CDR2 YFSETQ. V was pared by 4 bases and J by 3 bases, with 16 bases between. This CDR3 spans 16 amino acids. CDR3 DNA sequence: TGCGCCAGCAGCCTTCAAGGGGCAGGGGCTAATGAAAAACTGTTTTTT. Its translation: CASSLQGAGANEKLFF.

CDR3 bases: TGTGCCAGCAGCATCGGACTAGCGGGCACCGGGGAGCTGTTTTTT. Encoded protein: CASSIGLAGTGELFF. This chain connects TRBV2 to TRBJ2-2; TRBD2 aligns across 11 bases. The CDR3 runs 15 residues. V shed 6 bases and J 4 bases; nucleotides not matched to a gene: 4. Germline values: CDR1 SNHLY, CDR2 FYNNEI.

The V call is TRBV5-1, the J call TRBJ2-2; D is ambiguous. Germline CDR1 SGHRS, CDR2 YFSETQ. With 0 bases removed from V and 7 bases from J, the gap between germline ends came to 19 bases. The CDR3 spans 17 residues. In nucleotides, the CDR3 is TGCGCCAGCAGCTTGGCCGTCGGTATCGGCGTCCACGGGGAGCTGTTTTTT. Amino acids: CASSLAVGIGVHGELFF. Filled out from reference TRBV5-1 and TRBJ2-2, the complete variable domain reads KAGVTQTPRYLIKTRGQQVTLSCSPISGHRSVSWYQQTPGQGLQFLFEYFSETQRNKGNFPGRFSGRQFSNSRSEMNVSTLELGDSALYLCASSLAVGIGVHGELFFGEGSRLTVL.

In DNA form, the CDR3 reads TGTGCCAGTAGTATAGATCCCCTCAATGAGCAGTTCTTC. It encodes CASSIDPLNEQFF. The rearrangement joins TRBV19 to TRBJ2-1, with unresolved D. Germline V lookup: CDR1 LNHDA, CDR2 SQIVND (reference sequence). The germline V and J ends were trimmed by 0 bases and 6 bases, with 6 bases remaining between them. This CDR3 spans 13 amino acids.

The J gene is TRBJ2-7, the V gene TRBV5-4, with D perhaps TRBD1 (5 bases). Trimming shortened V by 5 bases and J by 2 bases, and 14 bases separated the two germline ends. Germline V gene sequence: CDR1 SGHNT, CDR2 YYREEE (reference sequence). This CDR3 is 14 amino acids long. The CDR3 DNA sequence: TGTGCCAGCAGAAATCCAACAGGAGCCTACGAGCAGTACTTC. Encoded protein: CASRNPTGAYEQYF.

The table lists this clone with a few counts. The chain recombines TRBV2 with TRBJ1-1, with unresolved D. V lost 2 bases and J lost 1, with 5 bases in between. The CDR3 is 13 residues long. Germline V lookup: CDR1 SNHLY, CDR2 FYNNEI. Written as DNA, the CDR3 is TGTGCCAGCAGTGAATGGGCGAACACTGAAGCTTTCTTT. Translating gives CASSEWANTEAFF.

This chain links TRBV29-1 with TRBJ1-2; 7 bases are a match to TRBD1. The CDR3 is 10 residues long. With 6 bases clipped from V and 8 bases from J, the junction kept 3 bases outside the gene matches. From germline, CDR1 is SQVTM and CDR2 ANQGSEA. The CDR3 sequence is CSVQGKGYTF. CDR3 bases: TGCAGCGTACAGGGGAAGGGCTACACCTTC.

This rearrangement joins TRBV19 to TRBJ2-2; 8 bases match TRBD2. CDR1 is LNHDA, CDR2 SQIVND, per germline (reference sequence). The CDR3 contains 17 residues. Trimming at V came to 6 bases and at J to 6 bases, leaving 15 bases not matched to a gene. The CDR3 here is CASRSLGTRAGAGELFF. For the CDR3, the DNA is TGTGCCAGTAGGTCCCTCGGGACTAGAGCTGGCGCCGGGGAGCTGTTTTTT.

The chain couples TRBV28 to TRBJ2-7, with 7 bases identical to TRBD2. J lost 0 bases, V lost 3 bases, and 17 bases had no gene match. Germline V gene lookup returns CDR1 MDHEN and CDR2 SYDVKM. This CDR3 region has 19 residues. CDR3 in DNA: TGTGCCAGCAGTTTCGAGCTTGTGGTTGGGAGGGAATTCTCCTACGAGCAGTACTTC. This codes for CASSFELVVGREFSYEQYF.